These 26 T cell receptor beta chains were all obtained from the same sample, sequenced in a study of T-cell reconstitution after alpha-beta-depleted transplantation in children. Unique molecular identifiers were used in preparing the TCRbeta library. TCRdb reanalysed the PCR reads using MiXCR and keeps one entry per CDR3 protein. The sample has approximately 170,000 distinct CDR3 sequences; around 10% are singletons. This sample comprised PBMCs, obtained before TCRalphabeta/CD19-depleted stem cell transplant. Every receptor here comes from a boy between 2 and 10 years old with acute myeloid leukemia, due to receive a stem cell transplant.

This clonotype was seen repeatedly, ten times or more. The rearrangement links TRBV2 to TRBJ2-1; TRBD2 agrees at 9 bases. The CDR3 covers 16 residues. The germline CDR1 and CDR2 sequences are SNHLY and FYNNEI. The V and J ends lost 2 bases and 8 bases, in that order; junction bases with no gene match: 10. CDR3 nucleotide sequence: TGTGCCAGCAGTGAATTAGTTGGCGGGGGGGCCTATGAGCAGTTCTTC. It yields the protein CASSELVGGGAYEQFF.

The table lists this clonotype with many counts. CDR3: CASSLGTSNQPQHF. The CDR3 DNA follows: TGTGCCAGCAGCCTGGGGACGAGCAATCAGCCCCAGCATTTT. V usage is TRBV12-3 or TRBV12-4 and J usage is TRBJ1-5, with TRBD1 as a possible D gene (5 bases). V lost 6 bases, J lost 1 base, and 10 bases lay in between. This CDR3 has 14 residues.

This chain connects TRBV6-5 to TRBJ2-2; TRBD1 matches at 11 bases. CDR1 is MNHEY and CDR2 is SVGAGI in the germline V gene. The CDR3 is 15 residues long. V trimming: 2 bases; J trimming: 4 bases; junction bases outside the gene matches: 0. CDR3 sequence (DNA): TGTGCCAGCAGTTACGGACAGGGGGCCACCGGGGAGCTGTTTTTT. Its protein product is CASSYGQGATGELFF.

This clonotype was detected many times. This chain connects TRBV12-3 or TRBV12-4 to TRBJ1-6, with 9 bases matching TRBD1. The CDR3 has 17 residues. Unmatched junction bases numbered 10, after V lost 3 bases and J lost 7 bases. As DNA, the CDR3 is TGTGCCAGCAGTTTTCAACCACAGGGGGCAGGGAATTCACCCCTCCACTTT. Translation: CASSFQPQGAGNSPLHF.

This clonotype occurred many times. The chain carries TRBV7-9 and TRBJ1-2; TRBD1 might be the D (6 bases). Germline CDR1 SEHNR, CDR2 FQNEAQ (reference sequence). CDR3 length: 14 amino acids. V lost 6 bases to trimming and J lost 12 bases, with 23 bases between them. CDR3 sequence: CASSPQGTRKGDTF. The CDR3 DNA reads TGTGCCAGCAGTCCCCAGGGGACCCGGAAGGGTGACACCTTC. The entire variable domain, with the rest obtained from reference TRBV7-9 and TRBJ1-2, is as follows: DTGVSQNPRHKITKRGQNVTFRCDPISEHNRLYWYRQTLGQGPEFLTYFQNEAQLEKSRLLSDRFSAERPKGSFSTLEIQRTEQGDSAMYLCASSPQGTRKGDTFGSGTRLTVV.

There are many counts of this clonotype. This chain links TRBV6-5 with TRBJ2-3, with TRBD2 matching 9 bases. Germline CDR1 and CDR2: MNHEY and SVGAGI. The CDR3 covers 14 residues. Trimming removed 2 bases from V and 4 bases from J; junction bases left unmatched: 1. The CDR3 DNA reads TGTGCCAGCAGTTACGGCGGGAGGGCAGATACGCAGTATTTT. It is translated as CASSYGGRADTQYF.

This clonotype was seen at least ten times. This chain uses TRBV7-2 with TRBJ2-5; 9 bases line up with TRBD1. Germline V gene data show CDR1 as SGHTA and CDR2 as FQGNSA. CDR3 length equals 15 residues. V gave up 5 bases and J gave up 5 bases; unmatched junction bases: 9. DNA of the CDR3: TGTGCCAGCAGCGCTGGGACAGGGAAGAGTGAGACCCAGTACTTC. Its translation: CASSAGTGKSETQYF.

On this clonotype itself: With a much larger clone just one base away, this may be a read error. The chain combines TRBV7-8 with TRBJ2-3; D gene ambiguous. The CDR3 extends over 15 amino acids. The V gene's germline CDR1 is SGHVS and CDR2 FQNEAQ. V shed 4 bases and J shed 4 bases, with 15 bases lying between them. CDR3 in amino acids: CASSYPRISSDTQYF. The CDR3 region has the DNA TGTGCCAGCAGCTACCCCCGTATTAGCTCAGATACGCAGTATTTT.

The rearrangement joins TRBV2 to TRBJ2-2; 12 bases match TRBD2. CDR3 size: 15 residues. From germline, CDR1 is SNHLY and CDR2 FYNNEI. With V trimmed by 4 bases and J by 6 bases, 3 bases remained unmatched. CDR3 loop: CASSVASGGAGELFF. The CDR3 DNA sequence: TGTGCCAGCAGTGTGGCTAGCGGGGGGGCCGGGGAGCTGTTTTTT.

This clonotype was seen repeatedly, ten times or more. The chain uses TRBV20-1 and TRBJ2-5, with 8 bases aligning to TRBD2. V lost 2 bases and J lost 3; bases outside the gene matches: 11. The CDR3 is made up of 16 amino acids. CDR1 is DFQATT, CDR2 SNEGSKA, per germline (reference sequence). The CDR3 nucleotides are TGCAGTGCTAGATGGGCGTCTAGCGGGCAGAAAGAGACCCAGTACTTC. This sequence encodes CSARWASSGQKETQYF.

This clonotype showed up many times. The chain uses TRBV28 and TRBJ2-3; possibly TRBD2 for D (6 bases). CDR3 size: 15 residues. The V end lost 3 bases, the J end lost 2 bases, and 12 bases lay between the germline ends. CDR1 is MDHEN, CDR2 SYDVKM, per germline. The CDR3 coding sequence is TGTGCCAGCAGTTTTCCTAGCGAGCTCACAGATACGCAGTATTTT. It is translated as CASSFPSELTDTQYF.

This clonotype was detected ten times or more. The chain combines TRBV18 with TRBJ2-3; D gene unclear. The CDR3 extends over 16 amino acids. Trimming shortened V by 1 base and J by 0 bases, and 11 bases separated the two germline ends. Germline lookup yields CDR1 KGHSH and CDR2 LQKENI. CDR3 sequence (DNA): TGTGCCAGCTCACCACTTTCGGTTTCTAGCACAGATACGCAGTATTTT. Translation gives CASSPLSVSSTDTQYF.

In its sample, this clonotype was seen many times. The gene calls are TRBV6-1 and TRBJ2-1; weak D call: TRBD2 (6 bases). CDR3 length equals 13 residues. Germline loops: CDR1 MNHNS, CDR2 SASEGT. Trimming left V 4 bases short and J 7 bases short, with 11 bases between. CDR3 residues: CASSVGTPNEQFF. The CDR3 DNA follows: TGTGCCAGCAGTGTTGGGACTCCTAATGAGCAGTTCTTC.

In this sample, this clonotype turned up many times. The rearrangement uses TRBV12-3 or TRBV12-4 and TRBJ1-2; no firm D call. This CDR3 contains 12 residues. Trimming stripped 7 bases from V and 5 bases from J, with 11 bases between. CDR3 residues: CASTNMLYGYTF. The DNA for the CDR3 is TGTGCCAGCACTAACATGTTGTATGGCTACACCTTC.

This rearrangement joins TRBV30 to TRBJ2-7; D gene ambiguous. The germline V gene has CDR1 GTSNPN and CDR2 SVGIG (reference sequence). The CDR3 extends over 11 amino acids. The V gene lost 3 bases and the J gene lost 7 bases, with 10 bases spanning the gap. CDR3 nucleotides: TGTGCCTGGAGCTTAGGGCCGGAGCAGTACGTC. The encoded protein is CAWSLGPEQYV.

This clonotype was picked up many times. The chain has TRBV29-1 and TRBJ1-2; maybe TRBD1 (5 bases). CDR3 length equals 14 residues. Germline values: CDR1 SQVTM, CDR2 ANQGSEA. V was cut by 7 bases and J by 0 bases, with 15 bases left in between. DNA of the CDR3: TGCAGCGCCTCGTTCGACAGCCCTAACTATGGCTACACCTTC. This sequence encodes CSASFDSPNYGYTF.

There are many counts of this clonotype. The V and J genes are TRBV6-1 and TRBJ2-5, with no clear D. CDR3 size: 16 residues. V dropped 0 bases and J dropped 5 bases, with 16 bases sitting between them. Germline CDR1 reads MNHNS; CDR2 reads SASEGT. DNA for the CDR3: TGTGCCAGCAGTGAAGCCGGAAAGGGCATCCGGGAGACCCAGTACTTC. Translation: CASSEAGKGIRETQYF.

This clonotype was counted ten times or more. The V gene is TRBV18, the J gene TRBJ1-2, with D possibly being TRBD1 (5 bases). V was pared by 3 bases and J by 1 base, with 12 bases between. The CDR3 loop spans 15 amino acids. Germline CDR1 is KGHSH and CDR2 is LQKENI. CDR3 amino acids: CASSPASGLNYGYTF. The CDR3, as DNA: TGTGCCAGCTCACCCGCATCAGGGCTTAACTATGGCTACACCTTC.

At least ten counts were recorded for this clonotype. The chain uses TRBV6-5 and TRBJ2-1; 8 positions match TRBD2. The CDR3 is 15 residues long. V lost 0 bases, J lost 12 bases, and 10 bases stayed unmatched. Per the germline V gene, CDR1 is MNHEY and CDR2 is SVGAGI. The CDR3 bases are TGTGCCAGCAGTTACTCGGGACTAGGGCCCTATAGGCAGTTCTTC. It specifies CASSYSGLGPYRQFF.

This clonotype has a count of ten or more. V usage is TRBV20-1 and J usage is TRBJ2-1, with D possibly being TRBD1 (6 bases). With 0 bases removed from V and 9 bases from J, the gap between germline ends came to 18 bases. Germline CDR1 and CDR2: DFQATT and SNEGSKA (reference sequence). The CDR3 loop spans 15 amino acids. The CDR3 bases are TGCAGTGCTAGAGATCCCCCAGCCACAGGGACTGAGCAGTTCTTC. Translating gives CSARDPPATGTEQFF.

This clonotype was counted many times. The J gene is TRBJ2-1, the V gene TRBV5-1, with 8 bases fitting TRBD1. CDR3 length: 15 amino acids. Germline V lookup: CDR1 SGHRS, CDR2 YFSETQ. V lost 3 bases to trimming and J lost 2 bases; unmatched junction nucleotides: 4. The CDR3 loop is CASSSKQGAYNEQFF. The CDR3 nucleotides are TGCGCCAGCAGCTCGAAACAGGGGGCCTACAATGAGCAGTTCTTC.

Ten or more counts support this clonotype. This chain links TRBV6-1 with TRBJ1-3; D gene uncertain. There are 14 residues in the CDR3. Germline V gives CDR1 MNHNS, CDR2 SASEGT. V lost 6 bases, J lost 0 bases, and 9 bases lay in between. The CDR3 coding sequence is TGTGCCAGCAGGACTCCCAGCTCTGGAAACACCATATATTTT. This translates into CASRTPSSGNTIYF.

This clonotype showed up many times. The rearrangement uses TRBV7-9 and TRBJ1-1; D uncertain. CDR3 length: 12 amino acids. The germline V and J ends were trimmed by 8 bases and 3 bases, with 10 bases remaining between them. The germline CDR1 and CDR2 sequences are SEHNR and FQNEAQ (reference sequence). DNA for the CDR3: TGTGCCAGCGGTACGGTTGACACTGAAGCTTTCTTT. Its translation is CASGTVDTEAFF.

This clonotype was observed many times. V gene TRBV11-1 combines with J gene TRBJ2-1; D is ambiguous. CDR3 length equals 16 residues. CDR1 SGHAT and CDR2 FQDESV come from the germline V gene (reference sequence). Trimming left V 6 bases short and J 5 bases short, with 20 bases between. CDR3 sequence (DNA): TGTGCCAGCAGGGTCTCTTGGAGCGAAGCTAACAATGAGCAGTTCTTC. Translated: CASRVSWSEANNEQFF.

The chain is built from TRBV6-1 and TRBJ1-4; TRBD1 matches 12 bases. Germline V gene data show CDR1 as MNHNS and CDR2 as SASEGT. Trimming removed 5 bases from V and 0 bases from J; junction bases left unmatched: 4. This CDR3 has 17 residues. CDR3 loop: CASSPRDRGPTNEKLFF. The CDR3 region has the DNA TGTGCCAGCAGTCCCCGGGACAGGGGGCCAACTAATGAAAAACTGTTTTTT.

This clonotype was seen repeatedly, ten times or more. The CDR3 here is CASSPSRDRAYGYTF. The CDR3 bases are TGTGCCAGCTCACCATCCCGGGACAGGGCCTATGGCTACACCTTC. The chain employs TRBV18 and TRBJ1-2; 9 bases line up with TRBD1. The CDR3 sequence is 15 residues long. V trimming: 2 bases; J trimming: 4 bases; junction bases outside the gene matches: 5. Germline lookup yields CDR1 KGHSH and CDR2 LQKENI. Variable domain in full (rest from reference TRBV18 and TRBJ1-2): NAGVMQNPRHLVRRRGQEARLRCSPMKGHSHVYWYRQLPEEGLKFMVYLQKENIIDESGMPKERFSAEFPKEGPSILRIQQVVRGDSAAYFCASSPSRDRAYGYTFGSGTRLTVV.